The 8 T cell receptor beta chains in this list originate from one sample, sequenced in a study of blood T cell repertoires in COVID-19. Profiled with immunoSEQ multiplex PCR; TCRdb holds only in-frame clones, not every one. Of a few hundred thousand clones listed, 70% to 90% are singletons. Sequencing was done on a sample of peripheral blood. The source of these receptors is a man younger than 35 with active or convalescent COVID-19.

J is TRBJ1-6 and V is TRBV5-1; D not certain. With 1 base removed from V and 5 bases from J, the gap between germline ends came to 10 bases. This CDR3 is 15 amino acids long. Germline CDR1 is SGHRS and CDR2 is YFSETQ. CDR3 sequence: CASSLTGGNNSPLHF. As DNA, the CDR3 is TGCGCCAGCAGCTTGACTGGAGGCAATAATTCACCCCTCCACTTT.

The chain employs TRBV7-2 and TRBJ2-7, with D uncertain. CDR3 length: 14 amino acids. V was pared by 1 base and J by 2 bases, with 9 bases between. Germline V lookup: CDR1 SGHTA, CDR2 FQGNSA. DNA for the CDR3: TGTGCCAGCAGCTTAGAGCGAAGAGCCTACGAGCAGTACTTC. The encoded protein is CASSLERRAYEQYF.

The J gene is TRBJ1-2, the V gene TRBV28; D remains ambiguous. The CDR3 consists of 15 residues. Germline V CDR1 and CDR2: MDHEN, SYDVKM. V was shortened by 3 bases and J by 8 bases, with 19 bases between the two germline ends. CDR3 DNA: TGTGCCAGCAGTTTCCCCCAGGCAAGCCCCATGGGCTACACCTTC. This translates into CASSFPQASPMGYTF.

This chain uses TRBV2 with TRBJ1-2; maybe TRBD1 (5 bases). There are 13 residues in the CDR3. Trimming took off 6 bases at V and 2 bases at J, with 10 bases between the two ends. Germline V lookup: CDR1 SNHLY, CDR2 FYNNEI. In nucleotides, the CDR3 is TGTGCCAGCAGACAGACAGCCAACTATGGCTACACCTTC. Residues: CASRQTANYGYTF.

Here the CDR3 DNA reads TGTGCCAGCACCCTCCCGGGACAGGTCTATGGCTACACCTTC. It encodes CASTLPGQVYGYTF. J is TRBJ1-2 and V is TRBV28; TRBD1 aligns across 8 bases. V shed 7 bases and J 4 bases; nucleotides not matched to a gene: 8. The germline CDR1 and CDR2 sequences are MDHEN and SYDVKM. This CDR3 comprises 14 residues.

The gene calls are TRBV28 and TRBJ2-1, with 13 bases aligning to TRBD2. The germline gives CDR1 MDHEN, CDR2 SYDVKM. The CDR3 consists of 18 residues. The J segment lost 5 bases and the V segment lost 5 bases, leaving 12 bases of the junction unmatched. CDR3 amino acids: CASSSTLKTSGGNNEQFF. Written as DNA, the CDR3 is TGTGCCAGCAGTAGTACACTTAAGACTAGCGGGGGGAACAATGAGCAGTTCTTC.

V usage is TRBV6-5 and J usage is TRBJ1-1; D perhaps matches TRBD1 (5 bases). Germline V gives CDR1 MNHEY, CDR2 SVGAGI. The CDR3 consists of 13 residues. Trimming took 6 bases from V and 3 from J, leaving 11 bases between them. CDR3 region: CASSRGTYTEAFF. The CDR3 bases are TGTGCCAGCAGCCGAGGGACTTACACTGAAGCTTTCTTT.

The V gene is TRBV6-6, the J gene TRBJ2-2; 8 bases map to TRBD1. CDR1 and CDR2 (germline): MNHNY, SVGAGI (reference sequence). This CDR3 contains 14 residues. V lost 6 bases and J lost 6; bases outside the gene matches: 6. Here the CDR3 DNA reads TGTGCCAGCAGCCGACAGGGGACCGCCGGGGAGCTGTTTTTT. Translated, it gives CASSRQGTAGELFF.